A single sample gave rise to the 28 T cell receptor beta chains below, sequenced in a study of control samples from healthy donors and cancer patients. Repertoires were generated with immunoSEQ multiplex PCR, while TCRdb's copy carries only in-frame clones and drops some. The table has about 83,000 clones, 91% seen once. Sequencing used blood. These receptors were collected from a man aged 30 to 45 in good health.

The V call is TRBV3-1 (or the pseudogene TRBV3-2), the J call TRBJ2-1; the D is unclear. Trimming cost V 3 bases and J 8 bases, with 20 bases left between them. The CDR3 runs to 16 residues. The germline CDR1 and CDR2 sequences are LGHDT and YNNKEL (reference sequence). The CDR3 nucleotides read TGTGCCAGCAGCCAGGACCGAGTAATCACGAAGGATGAGCAGTTCTTC. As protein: CASSQDRVITKDEQFF.

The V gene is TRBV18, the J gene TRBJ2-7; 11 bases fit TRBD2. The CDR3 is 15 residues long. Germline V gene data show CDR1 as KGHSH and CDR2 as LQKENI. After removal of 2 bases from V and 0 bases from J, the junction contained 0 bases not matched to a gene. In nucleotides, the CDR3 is TGTGCCAGCTCACCAACTAGCGGGAGCTCCTACGAGCAGTACTTC. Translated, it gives CASSPTSGSSYEQYF.

In DNA form, the CDR3 reads TGCGCCAGCAGTACTCTCACAGCGGGAGCGTATGAGCAGTACTTC. Protein sequence: CASSTLTAGAYEQYF. The chain uses TRBV5-1 and TRBJ2-7, with 8 bases fitting TRBD2. Germline loops: CDR1 SGHRS, CDR2 YFSETQ. Trimming cost V 5 bases and J 7 bases; bases outside gene matches: 14. The CDR3 loop spans 15 amino acids.

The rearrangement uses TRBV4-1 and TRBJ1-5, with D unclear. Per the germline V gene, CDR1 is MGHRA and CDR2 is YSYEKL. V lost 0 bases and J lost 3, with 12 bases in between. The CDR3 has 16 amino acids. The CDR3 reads CASSQEDPRTNQPQHF. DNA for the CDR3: TGCGCCAGCAGCCAAGAAGACCCCCGCACCAATCAGCCCCAGCATTTT.

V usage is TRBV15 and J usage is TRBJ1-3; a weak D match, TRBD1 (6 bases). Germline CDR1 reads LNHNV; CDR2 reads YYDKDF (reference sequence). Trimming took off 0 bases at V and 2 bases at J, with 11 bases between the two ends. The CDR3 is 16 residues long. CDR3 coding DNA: TGTGCCACCAGCAGAGATATGCCAGGGGCTGGAAACACCATATATTTT. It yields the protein CATSRDMPGAGNTIYF.

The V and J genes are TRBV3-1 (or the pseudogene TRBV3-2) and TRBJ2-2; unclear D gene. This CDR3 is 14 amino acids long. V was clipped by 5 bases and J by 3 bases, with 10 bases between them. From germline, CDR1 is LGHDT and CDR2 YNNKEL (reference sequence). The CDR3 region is CASSSTADTGELFF. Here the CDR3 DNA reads TGTGCCAGCAGCTCGACGGCCGACACCGGGGAGCTGTTTTTT.

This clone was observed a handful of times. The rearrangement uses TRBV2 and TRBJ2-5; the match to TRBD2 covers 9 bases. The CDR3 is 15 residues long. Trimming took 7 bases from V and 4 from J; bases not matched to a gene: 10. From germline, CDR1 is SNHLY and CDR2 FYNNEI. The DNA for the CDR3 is TGTGCCAGCAAGATTAGCGGGAGTGCTCGAGAGACCCAGTACTTC. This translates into CASKISGSARETQYF.

CDR3 amino acids: CAWSVGGGNQPQHF. The CDR3 bases are TGTGCCTGGAGTGTTGGGGGCGGGAATCAGCCCCAGCATTTT. The J gene is TRBJ1-5, the V gene TRBV30; tentative D call: TRBD1 (6 bases). The CDR3 is 14 residues long. Trimming took 0 bases from V and 4 from J, leaving 10 bases between them. Germline V gene lookup returns CDR1 GTSNPN and CDR2 SVGIG (reference sequence). Supplemented by reference TRBV30 and TRBJ1-5, the full variable domain reads SQTIHQWPATLVQPVGSPLSLECTVEGTSNPNLYWYRQAAGRGLQLLFYSVGIGQISSEVPQNLSASRPQDRQFILSSKKLLLSDSGFYLCAWSVGGGNQPQHFGDGTRLSIL.

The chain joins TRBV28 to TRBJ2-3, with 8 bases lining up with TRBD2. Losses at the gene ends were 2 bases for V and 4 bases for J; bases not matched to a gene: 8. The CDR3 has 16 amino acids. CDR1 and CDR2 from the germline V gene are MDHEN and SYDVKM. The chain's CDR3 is CASSLEGLAVADTQYF. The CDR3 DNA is TGTGCCAGCAGTTTAGAAGGACTAGCCGTGGCAGATACGCAGTATTTT.

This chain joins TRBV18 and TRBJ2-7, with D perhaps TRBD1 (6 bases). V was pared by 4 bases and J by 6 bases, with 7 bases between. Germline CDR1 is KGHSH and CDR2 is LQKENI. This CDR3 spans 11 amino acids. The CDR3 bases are TGTGCCAGCTCACAACAGGGCGAGCAGTACTTC. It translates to CASSQQGEQYF.

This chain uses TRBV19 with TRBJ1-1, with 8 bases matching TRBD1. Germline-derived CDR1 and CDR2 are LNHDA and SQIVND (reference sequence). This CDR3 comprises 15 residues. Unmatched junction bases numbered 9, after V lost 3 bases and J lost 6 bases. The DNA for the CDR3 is TGTGCCAGTAGTATTGTTGTTGGACAGGGATCTGAAGCTTTCTTT. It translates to CASSIVVGQGSEAFF.

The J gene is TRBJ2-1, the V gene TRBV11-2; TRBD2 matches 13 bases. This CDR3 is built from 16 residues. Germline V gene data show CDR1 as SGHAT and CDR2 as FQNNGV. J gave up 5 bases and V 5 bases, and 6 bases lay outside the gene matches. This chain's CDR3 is CASSRGTSGANNEQFF. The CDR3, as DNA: TGTGCCAGCAGCCGGGGGACTAGCGGGGCGAACAATGAGCAGTTCTTC.

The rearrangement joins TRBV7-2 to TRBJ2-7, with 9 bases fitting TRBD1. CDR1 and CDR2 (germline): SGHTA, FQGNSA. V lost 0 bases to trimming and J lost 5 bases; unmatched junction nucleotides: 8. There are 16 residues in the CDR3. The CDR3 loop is CASSLAWDRVHHEQYF. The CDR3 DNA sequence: TGTGCCAGCAGCTTAGCTTGGGACAGGGTTCACCACGAGCAGTACTTC.

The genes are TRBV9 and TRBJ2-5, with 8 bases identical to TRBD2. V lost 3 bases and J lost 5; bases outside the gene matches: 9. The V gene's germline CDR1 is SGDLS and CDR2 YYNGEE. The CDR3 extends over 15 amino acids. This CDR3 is CASSGSGTGRETQYF. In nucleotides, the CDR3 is TGTGCCAGCAGCGGTAGCGGGACCGGCCGGGAGACCCAGTACTTC.

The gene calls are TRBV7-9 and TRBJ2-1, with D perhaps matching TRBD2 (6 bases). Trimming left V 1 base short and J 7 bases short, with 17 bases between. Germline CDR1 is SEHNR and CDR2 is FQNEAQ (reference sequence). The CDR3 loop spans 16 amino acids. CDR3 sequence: CASSLDGGFVRNEQFF. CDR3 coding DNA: TGTGCCAGCAGCTTAGACGGGGGATTCGTGAGAAATGAGCAGTTCTTC.

DNA for the CDR3: TGCAGCACAAGAGGTGGCAGGGCCTACGAGCAGTACTTC. It translates to CSTRGGRAYEQYF. The chain has TRBV29-1 and TRBJ2-7, with D perhaps matching TRBD1 (5 bases). CDR1 is SQVTM, CDR2 ANQGSEA, per germline. CDR3 length: 13 amino acids. V dropped 8 bases and J dropped 2 bases, with 16 bases sitting between them.

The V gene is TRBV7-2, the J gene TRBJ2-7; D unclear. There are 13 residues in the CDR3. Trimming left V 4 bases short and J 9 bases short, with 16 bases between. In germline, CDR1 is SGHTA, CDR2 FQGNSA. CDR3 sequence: CASSYLGGESQYF. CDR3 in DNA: TGTGCCAGCAGCTACCTGGGTGGGGAATCGCAGTACTTC.

Here the CDR3 DNA reads TGTGCCAGCAGGGCGGCCGATTCCCAGTACTTC. Protein: CASRAADSQYF. V and J are TRBV6-5 and TRBJ2-5; D unresolved. CDR3 length: 11 residues. V was pared by 6 bases and J by 9 bases, with 11 bases between. Germline V gene lookup returns CDR1 MNHEY and CDR2 SVGAGI.

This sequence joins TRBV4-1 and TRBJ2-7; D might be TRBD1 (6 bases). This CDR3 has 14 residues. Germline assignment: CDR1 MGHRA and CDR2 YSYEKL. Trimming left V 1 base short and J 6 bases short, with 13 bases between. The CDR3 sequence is CASSQVTGSAEQYF. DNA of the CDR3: TGCGCCAGCAGCCAAGTGACAGGTTCTGCCGAGCAGTACTTC.

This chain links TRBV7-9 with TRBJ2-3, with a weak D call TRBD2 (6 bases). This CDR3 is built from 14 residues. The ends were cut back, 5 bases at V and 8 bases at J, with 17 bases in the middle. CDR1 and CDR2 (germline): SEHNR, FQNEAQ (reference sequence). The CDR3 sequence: CASSNTTAGTTQYF. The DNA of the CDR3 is TGTGCCAGCAGCAATACAACGGCGGGGACTACGCAGTATTTT.

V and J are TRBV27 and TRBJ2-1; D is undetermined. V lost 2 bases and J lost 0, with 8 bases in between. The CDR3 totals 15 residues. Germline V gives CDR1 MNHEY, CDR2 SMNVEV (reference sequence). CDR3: CASSLEVGSYNEQFF. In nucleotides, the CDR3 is TGTGCCAGCAGTTTAGAGGTCGGCTCCTACAATGAGCAGTTCTTC.

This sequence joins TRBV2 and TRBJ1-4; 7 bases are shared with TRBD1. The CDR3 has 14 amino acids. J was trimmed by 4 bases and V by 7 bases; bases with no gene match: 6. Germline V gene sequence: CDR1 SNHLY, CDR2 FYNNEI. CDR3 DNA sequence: TGTGCCAGCACAAAAGGGGGCCTTAATGAAAAACTGTTTTTT. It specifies CASTKGGLNEKLFF.

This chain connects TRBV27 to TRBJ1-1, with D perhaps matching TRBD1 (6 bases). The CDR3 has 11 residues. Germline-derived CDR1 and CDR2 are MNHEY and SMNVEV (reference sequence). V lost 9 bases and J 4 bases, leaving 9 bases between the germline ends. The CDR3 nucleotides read TGTGCCAGTCAGGGGCGCACTGAAGCTTTCTTT. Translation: CASQGRTEAFF.

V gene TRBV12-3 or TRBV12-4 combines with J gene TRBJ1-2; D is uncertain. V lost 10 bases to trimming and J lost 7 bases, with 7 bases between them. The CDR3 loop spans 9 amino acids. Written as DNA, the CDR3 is TGTGCCACCGCTCCTGGCTACACCTTC. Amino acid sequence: CATAPGYTF.

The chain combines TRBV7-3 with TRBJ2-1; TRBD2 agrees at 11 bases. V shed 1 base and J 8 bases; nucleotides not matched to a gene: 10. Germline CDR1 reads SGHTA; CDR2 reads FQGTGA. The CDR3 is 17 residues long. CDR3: CASSLKPLAGGVDEQFF. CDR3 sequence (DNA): TGTGCCAGCAGCTTAAAGCCGCTAGCGGGAGGCGTTGATGAGCAGTTCTTC. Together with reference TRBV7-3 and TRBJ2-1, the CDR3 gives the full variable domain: GAGVSQTPSNKVTEKGKYVELRCDPISGHTALYWYRQSLGQGPEFLIYFQGTGAADDSGLPNDRFFAVRPEGSVSTLKIQRTERGDSAVYLCASSLKPLAGGVDEQFFGPGTRLTVL.

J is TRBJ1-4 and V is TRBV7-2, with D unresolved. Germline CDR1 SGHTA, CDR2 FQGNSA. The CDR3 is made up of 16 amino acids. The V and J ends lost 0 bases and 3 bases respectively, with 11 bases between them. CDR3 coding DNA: TGTGCCAGCAGCTTAGCGGGCACTAGTCCTAATGAAAAACTGTTTTTT. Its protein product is CASSLAGTSPNEKLFF.

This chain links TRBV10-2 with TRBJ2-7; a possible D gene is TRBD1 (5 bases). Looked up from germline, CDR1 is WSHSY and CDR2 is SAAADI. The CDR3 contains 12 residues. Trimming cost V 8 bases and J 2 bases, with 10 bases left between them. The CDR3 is CASSQDPYEQYF. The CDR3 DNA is TGCGCCAGCTCACAGGACCCCTACGAGCAGTACTTC.

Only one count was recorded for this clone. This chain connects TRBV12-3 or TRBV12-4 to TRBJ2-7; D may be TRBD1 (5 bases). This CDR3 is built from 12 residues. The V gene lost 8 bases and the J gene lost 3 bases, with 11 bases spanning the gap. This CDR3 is CASGRQSYEQYF. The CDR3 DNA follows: TGTGCCAGCGGAAGACAGAGCTACGAGCAGTACTTC.